The T cell receptor beta chain under discussion was sequenced for a study of T-cell memory formation after mild COVID-19. Study-level points and caveats: The appearance of some responding clones in pre-infection memory suggested that cross-reactive memory joined.

TCRdb recomputed calls from the 5' RACE reads with MiXCR, one row per CDR3 protein. Among about 84,000 distinct CDR3 sequences, more than 11% were seen once, and the ten largest hold about 33%. V shed 5 bases and J shed 1 base, with 7 bases lying between them. This CDR3 has 13 residues. The germline CDR1 and CDR2 sequences are SGHTA and FQGTGA. As to this clonotype: Its target is unknown.

The chain joins TRBV7-3 to TRBJ2-3; unclear D gene. The sample comprised PBMCs or a T cell subset sorted from them (not recorded which). This receptor was identified in an adult woman who had mild COVID-19 (a few samples of this study predate the infection). Cell type and time point are not known. The CDR3 DNA reads TGTGCCAGCAGCCTCTATGGCACAGATACGCAGTATTTT. This sequence encodes CASSLYGTDTQYF.